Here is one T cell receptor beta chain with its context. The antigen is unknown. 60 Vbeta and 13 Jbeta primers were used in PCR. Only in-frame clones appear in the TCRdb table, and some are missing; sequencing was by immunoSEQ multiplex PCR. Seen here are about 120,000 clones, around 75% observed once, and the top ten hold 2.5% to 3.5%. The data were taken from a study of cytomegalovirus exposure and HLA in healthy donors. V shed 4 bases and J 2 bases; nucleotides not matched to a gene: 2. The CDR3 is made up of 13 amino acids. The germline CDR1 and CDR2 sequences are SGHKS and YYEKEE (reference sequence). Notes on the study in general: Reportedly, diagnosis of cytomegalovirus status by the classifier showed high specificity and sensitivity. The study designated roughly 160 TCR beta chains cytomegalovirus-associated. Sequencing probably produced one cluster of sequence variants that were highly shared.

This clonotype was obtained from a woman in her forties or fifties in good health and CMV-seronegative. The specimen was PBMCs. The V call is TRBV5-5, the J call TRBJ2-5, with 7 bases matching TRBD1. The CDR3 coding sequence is TGTGCCAGCAGCCGGGACAGTCAAGAGACCCAGTACTTC. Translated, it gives CASSRDSQETQYF.